This T cell receptor (beta chain) is drawn from a study of blood T cell repertoires in COVID-19. Sequencing used immunoSEQ multiplex PCR; TCRdb keeps in-frame clones, though not all of them. The data show under 300,000 clones, roughly 89% seen once. The germline V gene has CDR1 SGHDT and CDR2 YYEEEE. With 1 base removed from V and 2 bases from J, the gap between germline ends came to 6 bases. The CDR3 covers 13 residues. The sequencing input was peripheral blood. The chain joins TRBV5-6 to TRBJ1-2; D ambiguous. The sequence was collected from a woman in her thirties or forties who had recovered from COVID-19. The CDR3 bases are TGTGCCAGCAGCTTGCCCGTAAACTATGGCTACACCTTC. It specifies CASSLPVNYGYTF. The whole variable domain, remainder taken from reference TRBV5-6 and TRBJ1-2, is DAGVTQSPTHLIKTRGQQVTLRCSPKSGHDTVSWYQQALGQGPQFIFQYYEEEERQRGNFPDRFSGHQFPNYSSELNVNALLLGDSALYLCASSLPVNYGYTFGSGTRLTVV.